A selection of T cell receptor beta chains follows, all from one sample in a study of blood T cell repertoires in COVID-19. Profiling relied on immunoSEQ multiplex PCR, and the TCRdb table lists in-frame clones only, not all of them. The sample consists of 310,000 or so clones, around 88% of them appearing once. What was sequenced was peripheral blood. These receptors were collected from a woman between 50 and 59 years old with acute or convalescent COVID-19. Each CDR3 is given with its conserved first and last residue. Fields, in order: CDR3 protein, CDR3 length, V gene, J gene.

CDR3aa: CASSPSAGDTQYF
len: 13
v_gene: TRBV28
j_gene: TRBJ2-3

CDR3aa: CASSMAGQGWDQPQHF
len: 16
v_gene: TRBV19
j_gene: TRBJ1-5

CDR3aa: CASSLDSPSGNTIYF
len: 15
v_gene: TRBV6-6
j_gene: TRBJ1-3

CDR3aa: CASSSHKTGRGADTEAFF
len: 18
v_gene: TRBV27
j_gene: TRBJ1-1

CDR3aa: CAWNPGTGDNEQFF
len: 14
v_gene: TRBV30
j_gene: TRBJ2-1

CDR3aa: CARKGTVSGNTIYF
len: 14
v_gene: TRBV9
j_gene: TRBJ1-3

CDR3aa: CASSPPGVTNTEAFF
len: 15
v_gene: TRBV18
j_gene: TRBJ1-1

CDR3aa: CASRNRGSGSYEQYF
len: 15
v_gene: TRBV5-1
j_gene: TRBJ2-7

CDR3aa: CASSRWASGRTSLSSYNEQFF
len: 21
v_gene: TRBV5-1
j_gene: TRBJ2-1

CDR3aa: CASSILGGGATEAFF
len: 15
v_gene: TRBV19
j_gene: TRBJ1-1

CDR3aa: CASSWGGQPQHF
len: 12
v_gene: TRBV28
j_gene: TRBJ1-5

CDR3aa: CASSFAGQGYTF
len: 12
v_gene: TRBV5-1
j_gene: TRBJ1-2

CDR3aa: CASSLTAEPNYGYTF
len: 15
v_gene: TRBV3-1/TRBV3-2
j_gene: TRBJ1-2

CDR3aa: CASSRGRTSGRATGELFF
len: 18
v_gene: TRBV4-1
j_gene: TRBJ2-2

CDR3aa: CATSRGAASETQYF
len: 14
v_gene: TRBV15
j_gene: TRBJ2-5

CDR3aa: CASSSDRLEGEQYF
len: 14
v_gene: TRBV7-8
j_gene: TRBJ2-7

CDR3aa: CASSQDRGQLEKLFF
len: 15
v_gene: TRBV14
j_gene: TRBJ1-4

CDR3aa: CASSASGRLIRKDTQYF
len: 17
v_gene: TRBV7-2
j_gene: TRBJ2-3

CDR3aa: CASRSGGDEQYF
len: 12
v_gene: TRBV12-3/TRBV12-4
j_gene: TRBJ2-7

CDR3aa: CASRITSGANTGELFF
len: 16
v_gene: TRBV27
j_gene: TRBJ2-2

CDR3aa: CASSIARAQHF
len: 11
v_gene: TRBV19
j_gene: TRBJ1-5

CDR3aa: CASSPPSTPRGTEAFF
len: 16
v_gene: TRBV18
j_gene: TRBJ1-1

CDR3aa: CASRPGLAGNEQFF
len: 14
v_gene: TRBV2
j_gene: TRBJ2-1

CDR3aa: CASSQVDSSYEQYF
len: 14
v_gene: TRBV4-1
j_gene: TRBJ2-7

CDR3aa: CVSSTSTGASYEQYF
len: 15
v_gene: TRBV19
j_gene: TRBJ2-7

CDR3aa: CATSAPPPASSYNEQFF
len: 17
v_gene: TRBV24-1
j_gene: TRBJ2-1

CDR3aa: CATTKAGAHLNEQFF
len: 15
v_gene: TRBV27
j_gene: TRBJ2-1

CDR3aa: CASSSSGLLDTQYF
len: 14
v_gene: TRBV28
j_gene: TRBJ2-3

CDR3aa: CASRATGYEQYF
len: 12
v_gene: TRBV2
j_gene: TRBJ2-7

CDR3aa: CASSLIGHLANEQFF
len: 15
v_gene: TRBV28
j_gene: TRBJ2-1

CDR3aa: CASSSRRSDEQYF
len: 13
v_gene: TRBV13
j_gene: TRBJ2-7

CDR3aa: CASRISSSPQETQYF
len: 15
v_gene: TRBV2
j_gene: TRBJ2-5

CDR3aa: CASSPPWAAGSSETQYF
len: 17
v_gene: TRBV18
j_gene: TRBJ2-5

CDR3aa: CATSRSGRADTQYF
len: 14
v_gene: TRBV27
j_gene: TRBJ2-3

CDR3aa: CASSQLLGGPTYEQYF
len: 16
v_gene: TRBV4-1
j_gene: TRBJ2-7

CDR3aa: CASRRSGSYEQYF
len: 13
v_gene: TRBV28
j_gene: TRBJ2-7

CDR3aa: CASSLNLGTGNNEQFF
len: 16
v_gene: TRBV7-2
j_gene: TRBJ2-1

CDR3aa: CASSPLGTGGDPYEQYF
len: 17
v_gene: TRBV7-3
j_gene: TRBJ2-7

CDR3aa: CASSNRGRGQPQHF
len: 14
v_gene: TRBV5-6
j_gene: TRBJ1-5

CDR3aa: CAWTRVPGQGTYEQYF
len: 16
v_gene: TRBV30
j_gene: TRBJ2-7

CDR3aa: CASSLGGHFSNQPQHF
len: 16
v_gene: TRBV5-1
j_gene: TRBJ1-5